This is a list of T cell receptor beta chains from one sample in a study of blood T cell repertoires in COVID-19. Method: immunoSEQ multiplex PCR; TCRdb's copy keeps in-frame clones and lacks some. The sample records under 450,000 clones, 80% to 95% being singletons. Sequenced input: PBMCs or T cells enriched from blood (not recorded which). These receptors all stem from a woman in her forties who had been exposed to COVID-19. Both conserved end residues are trimmed from each CDR3.

j_call v_call cdr3_aa
TRBJ2-4 TRBV9 ASSVGTSGGASENIQY
TRBJ1-5 TRBV6-1 ASSENRGGQPQH
TRBJ1-6 TRBV2 ASRTGTGGPPLH
TRBJ2-1 TRBV5-1 ASSLRGYNEQF
TRBJ1-5 TRBV30 AWGTGADQPQH
TRBJ1-6 TRBV3-1/TRBV3-2 ASSQDLTRNSPLH
TRBJ1-4 TRBV2 ASSADSYEKLF
TRBJ1-1 TRBV6-2/TRBV6-3 ASSYPMIQDGLNTEAF
TRBJ1-2 TRBV10-3 AISDDTFGYT
TRBJ2-5 TRBV2 ATTRIAGETQY
TRBJ1-2 TRBV19 ASSIGGSNYGYT
TRBJ1-2 TRBV18 ASSLKAVSPPGQVLYGYT
TRBJ2-4 TRBV7-2 ASSLRRGAGRLAKNIQY
TRBJ2-1 TRBV5-6 ASSLEHAGKFNEQF
TRBJ1-4 TRBV5-1 ASSFERGEKLF
TRBJ1-1 TRBV2 ASSETGVGTEAF
TRBJ1-4 TRBV19 ASRARTVLNEKLF
TRBJ2-5 TRBV5-1 ASSLNLGTRGTQY
TRBJ2-1 TRBV9 ASSGQVSYNEQF
TRBJ1-6 TRBV6-5 ASKTGSSYNSPLH
TRBJ1-1 TRBV30 AWSPPDRGTEAF
TRBJ1-3 TRBV12-5 ASGFRSPGNTIY
TRBJ2-7 TRBV5-1 ASTDSGGYTSRQY
TRBJ1-6 TRBV7-9 ASSLGDRVNSPLH
TRBJ2-1 TRBV18 ASSPLRRQGDEQF
TRBJ1-2 TRBV5-1 ASSMDRDADYGYT
TRBJ1-2 TRBV30 AWGGNRRDRVGYGYT
TRBJ1-2 TRBV10-3 AISGEDYGYT
TRBJ2-7 TRBV5-1 ASSTSGTPEQY
TRBJ1-2 TRBV25-1 ASSERGGYGYT
TRBJ1-5 TRBV10-2 ATHLGQGRNQPQH
TRBJ1-3 TRBV5-1 ASSLIGQGIPGNTIY
TRBJ1-6 TRBV27 ASSLSRSRTGGDSYNSPLH
TRBJ2-2 TRBV30 AWMGGYTGELF
TRBJ2-7 TRBV5-1 ASSSSSYEQY
TRBJ1-2 TRBV11-1 ASSATGQGFYGYT
TRBJ2-3 TRBV4-1 ASSQQPSGSADTQY
TRBJ2-7 TRBV18 ASSRTETYEQY
TRBJ1-1 TRBV1 TSLTGHTEAF
TRBJ2-7 TRBV7-2 ASSSRRLAGGSSYEQY